Shown below are 20 T cell receptor beta chains from a single sample sequenced in a study of shared T cell receptors in the human thymus. This table comes from immunoSEQ multiplex PCR, and its TCRdb copy is limited to in-frame clones, with some not included. The table shows hundreds of thousands of clones, with 70% to 90% occurring only once. These records were also assigned to another study, of human thymus T cells.

Sample: thymocytes. The receptors shown here come from a boy in the first two years of life with a congenital heart defect.

This rearrangement joins TRBV2 to TRBJ2-5; D is perhaps TRBD1 (5 bases). The V end lost 2 bases, the J end lost 3 bases, and 16 bases lay between the germline ends. The CDR3 spans 16 residues. Germline CDR1 SNHLY, CDR2 FYNNEI. The CDR3 loop is CASSERCPLGEETQYF. The DNA of the CDR3 is TGTGCCAGCAGTGAAAGGTGTCCGTTAGGGGAAGAGACCCAGTACTTC.

This clone was seen only once. The J gene is TRBJ2-3, the V gene TRBV14; 8 nucleotides align to TRBD2. Per germline, CDR1 SGHDN and CDR2 FVKESK. This CDR3 has 18 amino acids. The junction had 13 bases not matched to a gene; V was cut back by 5 bases and J by 0 bases. CDR3 coding DNA: TGTGCCAGCAGCGCATATAGCGGGACTAAGACTAGCACAGATACGCAGTATTTT. Encoded protein: CASSAYSGTKTSTDTQYF.

The chain is built from TRBV29-1 and TRBJ2-6; 8 bases line up with TRBD1. The trim removed 6 bases at V and 1 base at J, leaving 11 bases unmatched. From germline, CDR1 is SQVTM and CDR2 ANQGSEA. The CDR3 has 17 amino acids. Here the CDR3 reads CSVEQDRESSGANVLTF. Written as DNA, the CDR3 is TGCAGCGTCGAGCAGGACAGGGAATCGTCTGGGGCCAACGTCCTGACTTTC.

This clone was counted only a few times. This chain joins TRBV28 and TRBJ1-6; D is undetermined. The CDR3 spans 18 residues. CDR1 and CDR2 from the germline V gene are MDHEN and SYDVKM. Trimming shortened V by 1 base and J by 13 bases, and 26 bases separated the two germline ends. DNA for the CDR3: TGTGCCAGCAGTTTATCCCACCGGGTGGTTCCATTAAGGTCCCCCCTCCACTTT. It is translated as CASSLSHRVVPLRSPLHF.

The chain is built from TRBV5-4 and TRBJ2-3; TRBD1 matches at 8 bases. Germline V lookup: CDR1 SGHNT, CDR2 YYREEE (reference sequence). This CDR3 has 16 amino acids. Trimming took 4 bases from V and 7 from J; bases not matched to a gene: 14. This CDR3 reads CASSNRTGIRRNTQYF. The CDR3 coding sequence is TGTGCCAGCAGCAACCGGACAGGGATTCGCAGAAATACGCAGTATTTT.

The gene calls are TRBV27 and TRBJ2-7, with TRBD1 matching 9 bases. This CDR3 is 15 amino acids long. Germline V lookup: CDR1 MNHEY, CDR2 SMNVEV (reference sequence). The trim removed 2 bases at V and 3 bases at J, leaving 5 bases unmatched. In DNA form, the CDR3 reads TGTGCCAGCAGTTTAAGGGACAGGGAAGGCTACGAGCAGTACTTC. Translation gives CASSLRDREGYEQYF.

V usage is TRBV7-6 and J usage is TRBJ2-1; D remains ambiguous. Trimming pared 1 base from V and 1 base from J, leaving 5 bases between. The CDR3 length is 14 residues. In germline, CDR1 is SGHVS, CDR2 FNYEAQ. The CDR3 sequence: CASSLGRSYNEQFF. The DNA for the CDR3 is TGTGCCAGCAGCTTAGGGCGGTCCTACAATGAGCAGTTCTTC.

This chain links TRBV28 with TRBJ1-6; weak D call: TRBD1 (6 bases). CDR3 size: 20 residues. Trimming stripped 5 bases from V and 9 bases from J, with 32 bases between. Germline V gene data show CDR1 as MDHEN and CDR2 as SYDVKM. CDR3 region: CASSILRGRGQPRVGSPLHF. The CDR3 nucleotides are TGTGCCAGCAGTATTCTTCGGGGCAGGGGCCAACCGCGGGTCGGTTCACCCCTCCACTTT.

About this clone: At one end the junction does not follow the germline gene, possibly because of a read error. This sequence joins TRBV4-3 and TRBJ1-4, with 7 positions matching TRBD1. The CDR3 spans 15 residues. Germline lookup yields CDR1 LGHNA and CDR2 YSLEER. The CDR3 reads CASSPQTGNNEKLFF. CDR3 DNA: TGCGCCAGCAGCCCTCAGACAGGGAATAATGAAAAACTGTTCTTT.

This rearrangement joins TRBV7-6 to TRBJ2-5; weak D call: TRBD2 (6 bases). The CDR3 runs to 17 residues. CDR1 and CDR2 (germline): SGHVS, FNYEAQ. The V gene lost 8 bases and the J gene lost 2 bases, with 24 bases spanning the gap. The CDR3 spells CASGSRRQGGLQETQYF. The CDR3, as DNA: TGTGCCAGCGGGTCTCGTCGTCAGGGAGGTCTTCAAGAGACCCAGTACTTC.

V gene TRBV6-1 combines with J gene TRBJ2-2, with D unclear. Trimming pared 2 bases from V and 5 bases from J, leaving 18 bases between. In germline, CDR1 is MNHNS, CDR2 SASEGT. The CDR3 consists of 17 residues. The CDR3 here is CASSEKVLGNDTGELFF. CDR3 sequence (DNA): TGTGCCAGCAGTGAAAAGGTCTTGGGCAACGATACCGGGGAGCTGTTTTTT.

This chain links TRBV27 with TRBJ1-2; TRBD1 might be the D (5 bases). The V and J ends lost 5 bases and 8 bases respectively, with 18 bases between them. Germline V gives CDR1 MNHEY, CDR2 SMNVEV (reference sequence). CDR3 length: 14 amino acids. CDR3 nucleotide sequence: TGTGCCAGCAGTCCCCCGGGCAGGGTAGGCGGCTACACCTTC. It specifies CASSPPGRVGGYTF.

The J gene is TRBJ2-1, the V gene TRBV9; 8 bases are a match to TRBD1. This CDR3 spans 17 amino acids. Germline-derived CDR1 and CDR2 are SGDLS and YYNGEE. Trimming removed 0 bases from V and 9 bases from J; junction bases left unmatched: 14. The CDR3 DNA follows: TGTGCCAGCAGCGTAGAAGATCAATGGGACAGGAATTGTGAGCAGTTCTTC. Its protein product is CASSVEDQWDRNCEQFF.

This chain uses TRBV4-3 with TRBJ2-7; 10 bases line up with TRBD1. V shed 3 bases, J shed 0 bases, and the junction held 5 bases outside the gene matches. CDR1 is LGHNA and CDR2 is YSLEER in the germline V gene. The length of the CDR3 is 16 residues. The DNA for the CDR3 is TGCGCCAGCAGCCAGGCCAGGACAGGGGGCTCCTACGAGCAGTACTTC. Amino acids: CASSQARTGGSYEQYF.

This clone was counted a single time. The chain couples TRBV5-8 to TRBJ2-5; TRBD1 might be the D (5 bases). Trimming pared 2 bases from V and 2 bases from J, leaving 13 bases between. Germline CDR1 SGHTS, CDR2 YDEGEE. This CDR3 comprises 15 residues. In DNA, the CDR3 is TGTGCCAGCAGCTTATTCCGACAGACACAAGAGACCCAGTACTTC. Translated: CASSLFRQTQETQYF.

The chain joins TRBV4-3 to TRBJ2-5; TRBD2 matches 11 bases. This CDR3 comprises 19 residues. The germline V gene has CDR1 LGHNA and CDR2 YSLEER. V shed 0 bases and J 5 bases; nucleotides not matched to a gene: 14. The CDR3 sequence is CASSQDVAPSGGKVETQYF. The CDR3 nucleotides are TGCGCCAGCAGCCAAGACGTGGCGCCTAGCGGGGGGAAGGTGGAGACCCAGTACTTC.

This clone occurred once. The V gene is TRBV18, the J gene TRBJ1-5; no definite D call. Germline assignment: CDR1 KGHSH and CDR2 LQKENI. V shed 1 base and J shed 5 bases, with 9 bases lying between them. The CDR3 runs 14 residues. The CDR3 DNA reads TGTGCCAGCTCACCACAGGGAGATCATCAGCCCCAGCATTTT. Translating it yields CASSPQGDHQPQHF.

This chain connects TRBV6-5 to TRBJ2-5; tentatively, D is TRBD2 (5 bases). V shed 6 bases and J shed 5 bases, with 16 bases lying between them. The germline gives CDR1 MNHEY, CDR2 SVGAGI. The CDR3 covers 14 residues. In nucleotides, the CDR3 is TGTGCCAGCAGCACCCACGGACGGAGGGAGACCCAGTACTTC. Translating it yields CASSTHGRRETQYF.

The gene calls are TRBV29-1 and TRBJ2-5, with D possibly matching TRBD2 (6 bases). The CDR3 length is 16 residues. V gave up 5 bases and J gave up 4 bases, with 23 bases separating them. Germline V gene lookup returns CDR1 SQVTM and CDR2 ANQGSEA. CDR3: CSVKAYPPGVGETQYF. The CDR3 nucleotides read TGCAGCGTTAAAGCGTACCCCCCGGGGGTTGGAGAGACCCAGTACTTC.

The genes are TRBV9 and TRBJ2-3; D not certain. This CDR3 region has 13 residues. Germline CDR1 SGDLS, CDR2 YYNGEE. V lost 0 bases and J lost 7, with 9 bases in between. Here the CDR3 reads CASSVGGFNTQYF. In DNA, the CDR3 is TGTGCCAGCAGCGTAGGCGGTTTTAATACGCAGTATTTT.